The following is a T cell receptor beta chain sequence with its context. The antigen is unknown. This sample is drawn from a study of OX40 agonist ivuxolimab in advanced cancers. Whole-study findings and limits: Still undetermined is the antigen specificity of the expanded peripheral T cells.

Generated by immunoSEQ multiplex PCR, the TCRdb table keeps only in-frame clones and is missing some. Found here are over 25,000 clones, 81% of them singletons; the top ten hold about 30%. This CDR3 is 10 amino acids long. CDR1 is SEHNR, CDR2 FQNEAQ, per germline (reference sequence). V shed 8 bases and J shed 6 bases, with 6 bases lying between them. The receptor was isolated from an adult with an advanced solid tumor such as melanoma, head and neck, liver or kidney cancer. The chain couples TRBV7-9 to TRBJ2-3, with unresolved D. The specimen was CD4+ or CD8+ T cells sorted from blood, collected in a trial of the OX40 agonist ivuxolimab. Written as DNA, the CDR3 is TGTGCCAGCCATTCGGATACGCAGTATTTT. Residues: CASHSDTQYF.